The 7 T cell receptor beta chains presented below share a single source sample, sequenced in a study of T cell responses to AZD1222 COVID-19 vaccine. Generated by immunoSEQ multiplex PCR, the TCRdb table keeps only in-frame clones and is missing some. The sample table sets out about 140,000 clones. Material for sequencing was peripheral blood. The origin of the receptors is an adult in good health.

The rearrangement links TRBV6-6 to TRBJ2-2; a weak D match, TRBD2 (5 bases). V lost 1 base and J lost 3, with 6 bases in between. Per the germline V gene, CDR1 is MNHNY and CDR2 is SVGAGI (reference sequence). The CDR3 consists of 14 residues. CDR3 amino acids: CASSYFGDTGELFF. In nucleotides, the CDR3 is TGTGCCAGCAGTTACTTCGGGGACACCGGGGAGCTGTTTTTT.

The CDR3 spells CASSLARHSNQPQHF. DNA for the CDR3: TGTGCCAGCAGCTTGGCTAGGCATAGCAATCAGCCCCAGCATTTT. This chain links TRBV5-6 with TRBJ1-5; D not resolved. The CDR3 contains 15 residues. The germline CDR1 and CDR2 sequences are SGHDT and YYEEEE. Trimming took off 0 bases at V and 0 bases at J, with 7 bases between the two ends.

The CDR3 protein is CASSIRDTPTEAFF. The CDR3 region has the DNA TGTGCCAGTAGTATACGGGACACTCCTACTGAAGCTTTCTTT. The chain carries TRBV19 and TRBJ1-1, with a possible D match to TRBD1 (6 bases). V was shortened by 2 bases and J by 5 bases, with 12 bases between the two germline ends. In germline, CDR1 is LNHDA, CDR2 SQIVND (reference sequence). The CDR3 is 14 amino acids.

CDR3 region: CASSLLGADYGYTF. DNA of the CDR3: TGTGCCAGCAGCCTTCTCGGCGCAGACTATGGCTACACCTTC. The V gene is TRBV7-8, the J gene TRBJ1-2; D uncertain. This CDR3 has 14 amino acids. Trimming removed 5 bases from V and 3 bases from J, with 13 bases in between. Germline CDR1 SGHVS, CDR2 FQNEAQ.

V is TRBV7-9 and J is TRBJ2-3; D uncertain. The CDR3 length is 12 residues. Trimming left V 5 bases short and J 6 bases short, with 9 bases between. Germline V gene data show CDR1 as SEHNR and CDR2 as FQNEAQ (reference sequence). In nucleotides, the CDR3 is TGTGCCAGCAGCGCCGCGTTTGATACGCAGTATTTT. This encodes CASSAAFDTQYF.

The rearrangement uses TRBV7-6 and TRBJ2-2; 16 bases fit TRBD2. Trimming cost V 3 bases and J 5 bases; bases outside gene matches: 6. The CDR3 loop spans 18 amino acids. CDR1 and CDR2 from the germline V gene are SGHVS and FNYEAQ. CDR3 protein: CASSLGLAGGTPTGELFF. The CDR3 DNA is TGTGCCAGCAGCTTGGGACTAGCGGGGGGGACGCCAACCGGGGAGCTGTTTTTT.

The chain employs TRBV5-1 and TRBJ1-1, with 9 bases matching TRBD1. The CDR3 covers 15 residues. The V segment lost 2 bases and the J segment 1 base; nucleotides outside the gene matches: 3. Germline V gene data show CDR1 as SGHRS and CDR2 as YFSETQ. The CDR3: CASSLQGARNTEAFF. In DNA form, the CDR3 reads TGCGCCAGCAGCTTACAGGGGGCGCGGAACACTGAAGCTTTCTTT.